The clone carrying this T cell receptor beta chain was picked up one time. Its specificity is unknown. This sample was taken from a study of cytomegalovirus exposure and HLA in healthy donors. Study-level results: In a later analysis, most CMV-associated TCR beta chains appeared HLA-restricted.

Trimming cost V 4 bases and J 8 bases, with 5 bases left between them. This CDR3 spans 11 amino acids. Germline lookup yields CDR1 LNHDA and CDR2 SQIVND (reference sequence). Primers: 60 Vbeta forward and 13 Jbeta reverse. Sequenced by immunoSEQ multiplex PCR; TCRdb stores in-frame clones only, minus some. The sample comprises about 160,000 clones, roughly 65% of which are singletons, and about 4.7% rests with the top ten. The sample consisted of PBMCs. The source of this sequence is a man aged 18 to 35 in good health and CMV-seropositive. The V and J genes are TRBV19 and TRBJ1-4, with D tentatively TRBD1 (5 bases). The CDR3 sequence: CASSKGEKLFF. Here the CDR3 DNA reads TGTGCCAGTAGTAAGGGGGAAAAACTGTTTTTT.